This TCR beta chain comes out of a study of blood T cell repertoires in COVID-19. In the study overall: COVID-19 samples, acute and convalescent, were from the United States, Italy and Spain.

The CDR3 is made up of 14 amino acids. Germline CDR1 reads MNHEY; CDR2 reads SVGAGI. Trimming took 3 bases from V and 3 from J; bases not matched to a gene: 4. Assay: immunoSEQ multiplex PCR; the TCRdb copy retains only in-frame clones and omits some. The sample records about 330,000 clones, about 90% being singletons. This receptor was taken from a man between 18 and 29 years old who had recovered from COVID-19. The specimen sequenced was peripheral blood. The chain has TRBV6-5 and TRBJ1-2, with TRBD1 matching 7 bases. Here the CDR3 DNA reads TGTGCCAGCAGTTATCACGGACAGGACTATGGCTACACCTTC. Protein product: CASSYHGQDYGYTF.